Listed below are T cell receptor beta chains from one sample, sequenced in a study of T cells in localized non-small cell lung cancer. Assay: immunoSEQ multiplex PCR; the TCRdb copy retains only in-frame clones and omits some. The data hold 25,000 to 35,000 clones, with roughly nine tenths observed a single time. The sequencing used PBMCs, collected before any cancer treatment. Every receptor here comes from a man between 40 and 69 years old with stage II lung adenocarcinoma. CDR3s include the opening cysteine and the closing phenylalanine or tryptophan. A D gene is named only where the DNA matches it firmly. Expanded clones are given a class, and other clones once, few, many or no size at all.

abundance,j_gene,v_gene,d_gene,CDR3aa,CDR3nt
-,TRBJ2-1,TRBV29-1,TRBD1,CSVAGQATGNEQFF,TGCAGCGTCGCTGGACAGGCGACTGGCAATGAGCAGTTCTTC
-,TRBJ2-7,TRBV5-1,-,CASSLGGGMSYEQYF,TGCGCCAGCAGCTTGGGCGGCGGGATGTCCTACGAGCAGTACTTC
few,TRBJ2-5,TRBV29-1,-,CSVSGLPGTQYF,TGCAGCGTGTCGGGACTCCCAGGGACCCAGTACTTC
-,TRBJ1-2,TRBV11-3,TRBD1,CASSLRQGWENYGYTF,TGTGCCAGCAGCTTGAGACAGGGGTGGGAGAACTATGGCTACACCTTC
-,TRBJ2-2,TRBV6-1,TRBD2,CASTGLAVTGELFF,TGTGCCAGCACAGGACTAGCGGTCACCGGGGAGCTGTTTTTT
-,TRBJ1-1,TRBV9,-,CASKGWEF,TGTGCCAGCAAGGGCTGGGAGTTT
-,TRBJ1-1,TRBV5-1,-,CASSRVRDTEAFF,TGCGCCAGCAGTCGGGTTCGGGACACTGAAGCTTTCTTT
-,TRBJ2-7,TRBV11-3,-,CASSLVAQGGEQYF,TGTGCCAGCAGCTTAGTAGCACAGGGAGGTGAGCAGTACTTC
-,TRBJ1-1,TRBV9,TRBD1,CASSLLQGAMNTEAFF,TGTGCCAGCAGCCTCCTTCAGGGGGCGATGAACACTGAAGCTTTCTTT
-,TRBJ2-7,TRBV11-3,TRBD1,CASSRTGGHEQYF,TGTGCCAGCAGCCGGACAGGGGGCCACGAGCAGTACTTC
-,TRBJ2-7,TRBV7-8,TRBD2,CASSLMTSGRALSYEQYF,TGTGCCAGCAGCTTAATGACTAGCGGGAGGGCCCTCTCCTACGAGCAGTACTTC
-,TRBJ2-1,TRBV18,-,CASSPRGTALNEQFF,TGTGCCAGCTCACCACGGGGGACCGCCCTCAATGAGCAGTTCTTC
once,TRBJ2-3,TRBV15,-,CATSRTDPDTQYF,TGTGCCACCAGCAGGACCGACCCCGATACGCAGTATTTT
-,TRBJ2-2,TRBV4-3,-,CASSLDRTTGELFF,TGCGCCAGCAGCCTGGACAGAACTACCGGGGAGCTGTTTTTT
few,TRBJ2-1,TRBV6-4,-,CASSDSSTDEQFF,TGTGCCAGCAGTGACTCATCTACGGATGAGCAGTTCTTC
-,TRBJ1-1,TRBV30,-,CACARAIGTEAFF,TGTGCCTGTGCGCGGGCCATTGGAACTGAAGCTTTCTTT
-,TRBJ2-7,TRBV27,TRBD2,CASSTWTSAISYYEQYF,TGTGCCAGCAGTACCTGGACTAGCGCTATATCTTACTACGAGCAGTACTTC
-,TRBJ1-1,TRBV14,-,CASSTSGGANTEAFF,TGTGCCAGCAGCACTTCGGGGGGCGCGAACACTGAAGCTTTCTTT
-,TRBJ2-4,TRBV30,TRBD1,CAWSGTGRANIQYF,TGTGCCTGGAGTGGGACAGGCAGGGCAAACATTCAGTACTTC
-,TRBJ2-1,TRBV5-5,TRBD2,CASSTETSGTFSYNEQFF,TGTGCCAGCAGCACGGAGACTAGCGGGACCTTCTCCTACAATGAGCAGTTCTTC
-,TRBJ1-1,TRBV5-1,TRBD1,CASSLGDRGRRTEAFF,TGCGCCAGCAGCTTGGGGGACAGGGGCCGGCGGACTGAAGCTTTCTTT
once,TRBJ2-7,TRBV7-9,-,CASSHDRERFEQYF,TGTGCCAGCAGCCACGACAGAGAGAGGTTCGAGCAGTACTTC
-,TRBJ2-2,TRBV12-5,-,CASLRGGELFF,TGTGCTAGTTTGCGGGGCGGGGAGCTGTTTTTT
-,TRBJ2-5,TRBV5-6,TRBD2,CASSLESRGGVGTQYF,TGTGCCAGCAGCTTGGAGTCTAGGGGAGGGGTTGGGACCCAGTACTTC
-,TRBJ2-1,TRBV12-5,-,CASGLGVGASNEQFF,TGTGCTAGTGGTTTGGGCGTGGGGGCCTCCAATGAGCAGTTCTTC
-,TRBJ2-1,TRBV28,TRBD1,CASSWIRDRGASEQFF,TGTGCCAGCAGTTGGATCCGGGACAGGGGCGCGAGTGAGCAGTTCTTC
-,TRBJ2-3,TRBV14,-,CASSQDSVGARGTDTQYF,TGTGCCAGCAGCCAAGATTCGGTGGGGGCACGGGGCACAGATACGCAGTATTTT
-,TRBJ2-3,TRBV28,-,CASSSHSDTQYF,TGTGCCAGCAGTTCCCACTCGGATACGCAGTATTTT
-,TRBJ1-1,TRBV10-3,-,CAISPQPNTEAFF,TGTGCCATCAGTCCACAGCCGAACACTGAAGCTTTCTTT
-,TRBJ1-4,TRBV7-6,-,CASSLGGVDEKLFF,TGTGCCAGCAGCTTAGGAGGGGTTGATGAAAAACTGTTTTTT
-,TRBJ1-4,TRBV29-1,-,CSVGGVGNEKLFF,TGCAGCGTGGGGGGGGTAGGGAATGAAAAACTGTTTTTT
-,TRBJ1-3,TRBV6-1,-,CASSGSGNTIYF,TGTGCCAGCAGCGGCTCTGGAAACACCATATATTTT
-,TRBJ2-5,TRBV7-2,-,CASSSRLTQYF,TGTGCCAGCAGCTCCCGTTTGACCCAGTACTTC
-,TRBJ1-1,TRBV5-6,-,CASSLGTFTVNTEAFF,TGTGCCAGCAGCTTAGGCACCTTCACTGTAAACACTGAAGCTTTCTTT
-,TRBJ2-5,TRBV6-6,TRBD1,CASSYPTRQGDETQYF,TGTGCCAGCAGTTACCCAACCCGACAGGGAGATGAGACCCAGTACTTC
-,TRBJ2-7,TRBV7-9,-,CASSLSGDAYEQYF,TGTGCCAGCAGCTTATCAGGGGACGCCTACGAGCAGTACTTC
-,TRBJ2-3,TRBV19,-,CASSPRTRRTDTQYF,TGTGCCAGTAGTCCCCGAACTAGACGGACAGATACGCAGTATTTT
-,TRBJ2-3,TRBV9,TRBD2,CASSVTAGVLEDTQYF,TGTGCCAGCAGCGTAACAGCGGGAGTGCTTGAAGATACGCAGTATTTT
-,TRBJ2-3,TRBV7-9,-,CASSLSRAQYF,TGTGCCAGCAGTCTCTCCCGAGCGCAGTATTTT
-,TRBJ2-3,TRBV30,-,CAWSYPGGTDTQYF,TGTGCCTGGAGCTACCCGGGGGGCACAGATACGCAGTATTTT
few,TRBJ2-3,TRBV19,TRBD1,CASRGQGLSTDTQYF,TGTGCCAGTAGGGGACAGGGTTTAAGCACAGATACGCAGTATTTT